This T cell receptor (beta chain) stems from a study of T cell clones after liver transplantation. Whole-study context: Samples came from ITN030ST, which attempted immunosuppression withdrawal within 2 years of liver transplantation. TCRbeta sequencing after a pre-transplant mixed lymphocyte reaction identified graft-donor-reactive clones, later tracked in post-transplant blood. Findings and caveats of the study: Compared with third party-reactive sequences, donor-reactive ones declined more, independent of withdrawal success.

Sorting of unstimulated PBMCs yielded separate CD3+CD4+ and CD3+CD8+ fractions. Clones were sequenced by immunoSEQ multiplex PCR, and TCRdb holds only the in-frame ones, with some missing. The data show approximately 22,000 clones, over 85% seen once. Comment on this clone: Antigen: not known.

This specimen was CD8+ T cells from blood, taken nearly 26 months after liver transplant. The sequence was obtained from a human patient who received a liver transplant. Some T cells may be provided by the graft donor.

The DNA of the CDR3 is TGTGCCAGCGGCGTCCTCGAGGAGCAGTTCTTC. Translating it yields CASGVLEEQFF. The V and J genes are TRBV7-9 and TRBJ2-1, with unresolved D. The CDR3 consists of 11 residues. Trimming cost V 8 bases and J 10 bases, with 12 bases left between them. CDR1 is SEHNR and CDR2 is FQNEAQ in the germline V gene (reference sequence).